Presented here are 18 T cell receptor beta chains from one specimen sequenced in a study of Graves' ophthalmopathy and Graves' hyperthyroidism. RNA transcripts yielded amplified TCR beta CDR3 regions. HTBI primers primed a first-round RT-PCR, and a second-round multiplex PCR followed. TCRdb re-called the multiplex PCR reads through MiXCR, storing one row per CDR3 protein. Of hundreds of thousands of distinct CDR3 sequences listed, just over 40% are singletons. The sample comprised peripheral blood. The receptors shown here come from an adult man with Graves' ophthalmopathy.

CDR3 region: CASSPPGDQETQYF. In DNA, the CDR3 is TGTGCCAGCAGTCCCCCGGGAGACCAAGAGACCCAGTACTTC. The chain couples TRBV12-3 or TRBV12-4 to TRBJ2-5, with D possibly being TRBD2 (6 bases). This CDR3 has 14 amino acids. V shed 5 bases and J shed 0 bases, with 10 bases lying between them.

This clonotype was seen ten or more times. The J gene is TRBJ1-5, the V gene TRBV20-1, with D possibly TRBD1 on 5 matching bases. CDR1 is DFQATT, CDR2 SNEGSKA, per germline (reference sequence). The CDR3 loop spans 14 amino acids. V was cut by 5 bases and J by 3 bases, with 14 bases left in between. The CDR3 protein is CSAWGRQHNQPQHF. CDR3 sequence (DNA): TGCAGTGCTTGGGGTCGACAGCACAATCAGCCCCAGCATTTT.

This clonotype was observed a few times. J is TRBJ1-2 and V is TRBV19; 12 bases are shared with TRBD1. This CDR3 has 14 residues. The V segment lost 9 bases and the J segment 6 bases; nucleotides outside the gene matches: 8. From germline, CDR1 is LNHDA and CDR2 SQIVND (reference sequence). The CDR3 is CASTGTGGGDGYTF. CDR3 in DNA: TGTGCCAGCACCGGGACAGGGGGCGGGGATGGCTACACCTTC.

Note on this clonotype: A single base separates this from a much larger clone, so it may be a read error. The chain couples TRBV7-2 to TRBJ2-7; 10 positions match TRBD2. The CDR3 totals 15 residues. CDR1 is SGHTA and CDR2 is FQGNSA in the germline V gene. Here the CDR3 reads CASSYQGLAAFEQCF. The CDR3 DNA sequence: TGTGCCAGCAGCTACCAAGGACTAGCGGCCTTCGAGCAGTGCTTC.

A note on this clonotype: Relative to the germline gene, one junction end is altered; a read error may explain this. CDR3 protein: CASSYGYSRNTIYF. The CDR3 DNA reads as TGTGCCAGCAGTTACGGGTACTCTAGAAACACCATATATTTT. The chain combines TRBV25-1 with TRBJ1-3; D call uncertain. The germline V gene encodes CDR1 MGHDK and CDR2 SYGVNS. The CDR3 runs to 14 residues.

The chain's CDR3 is CAWSIPEEEKLFF. CDR3 nucleotides: TGTGCCTGGAGTATACCGGAGGAGGAAAAACTGTTTTTT. The chain carries TRBV30 and TRBJ1-4; D ambiguous. With 2 bases removed from V and 8 bases from J, the gap between germline ends came to 12 bases. The CDR3 spans 13 residues. Germline-derived CDR1 and CDR2 are GTSNPN and SVGIG (reference sequence).

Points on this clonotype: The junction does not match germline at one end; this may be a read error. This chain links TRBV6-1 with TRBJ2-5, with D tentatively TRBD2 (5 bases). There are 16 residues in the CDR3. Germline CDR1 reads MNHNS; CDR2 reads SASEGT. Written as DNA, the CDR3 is TGTGCGAGCAGTTACACGGACTCCCCGTACCAAGAGACCCAGTACTTC. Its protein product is CASSYTDSPYQETQYF.

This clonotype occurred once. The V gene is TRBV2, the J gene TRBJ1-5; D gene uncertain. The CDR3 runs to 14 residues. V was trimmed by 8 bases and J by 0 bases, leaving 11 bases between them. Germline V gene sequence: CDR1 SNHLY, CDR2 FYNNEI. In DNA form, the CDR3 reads TGTGCCAGCCGGGTCACCTTTAGCAATCAGCCCCAGCATTTT. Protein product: CASRVTFSNQPQHF.

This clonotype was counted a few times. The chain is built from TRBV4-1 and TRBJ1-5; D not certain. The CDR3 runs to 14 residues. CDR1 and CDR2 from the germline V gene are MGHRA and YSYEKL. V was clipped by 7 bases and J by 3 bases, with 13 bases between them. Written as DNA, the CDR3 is TGCGCCAGCAATCTTGGGCAGGACAATCAGCCCCAGCATTTT. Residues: CASNLGQDNQPQHF.

DNA of the CDR3: TGTGCCTGGAACCAGGGGTCTGGTGAAAAACTGTTTTTT. It specifies CAWNQGSGEKLFF. The chain is built from TRBV30 and TRBJ1-4; TRBD1 might be the D (6 bases). The CDR3 totals 13 residues. Trimming took 4 bases from V and 7 from J, leaving 13 bases between them. Germline CDR1 is GTSNPN and CDR2 is SVGIG (reference sequence). The complete variable domain, with remaining parts taken from reference TRBV30 and TRBJ1-4, reads SQTIHQWPATLVQPVGSPLSLECTVEGTSNPNLYWYRQAAGRGLQLLFYSVGIGQISSEVPQNLSASRPQDRQFILSSKKLLLSDSGFYLCAWNQGSGEKLFFGSGTQLSVL.

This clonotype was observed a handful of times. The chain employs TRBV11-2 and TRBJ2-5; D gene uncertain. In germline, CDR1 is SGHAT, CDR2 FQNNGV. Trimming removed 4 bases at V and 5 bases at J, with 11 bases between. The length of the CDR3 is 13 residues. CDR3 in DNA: TGTGCCAGCAGCTCAATCTTTGGGGAGACCCAGTACTTC. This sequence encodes CASSSIFGETQYF.

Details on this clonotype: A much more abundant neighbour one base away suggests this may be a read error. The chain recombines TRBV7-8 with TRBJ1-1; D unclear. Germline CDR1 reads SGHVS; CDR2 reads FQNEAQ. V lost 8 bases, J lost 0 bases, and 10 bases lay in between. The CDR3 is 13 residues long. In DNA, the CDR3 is TGTGCCAGCGGCGTTCGGGTGAACACTGAAGCTTTCTTT. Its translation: CASGVRVNTEAFF.

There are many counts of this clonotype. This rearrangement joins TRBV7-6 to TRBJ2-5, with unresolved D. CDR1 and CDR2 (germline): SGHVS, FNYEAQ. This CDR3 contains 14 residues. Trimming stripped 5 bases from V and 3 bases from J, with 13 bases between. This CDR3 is CASSARLGKETQYF. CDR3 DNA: TGTGCCAGCAGCGCCCGGTTGGGGAAAGAGACCCAGTACTTC. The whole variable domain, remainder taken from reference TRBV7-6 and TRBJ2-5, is GAGVSQSPRYKVTKRGQDVALRCDPISGHVSLYWYRQALGQGPEFLTYFNYEAQQDKSGLPNDRFSAERPEGSISTLTIQRTEQRDSAMYRCASSARLGKETQYFGPGTRLLVL.

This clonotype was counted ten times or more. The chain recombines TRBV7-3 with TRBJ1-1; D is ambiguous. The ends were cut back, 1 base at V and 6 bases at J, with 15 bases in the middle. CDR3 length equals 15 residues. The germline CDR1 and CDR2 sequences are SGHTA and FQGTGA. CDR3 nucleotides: TGTGCCAGCAGCTTAAATCGGGGAAGGATGTCTGAAGCTTTCTTT. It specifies CASSLNRGRMSEAFF.

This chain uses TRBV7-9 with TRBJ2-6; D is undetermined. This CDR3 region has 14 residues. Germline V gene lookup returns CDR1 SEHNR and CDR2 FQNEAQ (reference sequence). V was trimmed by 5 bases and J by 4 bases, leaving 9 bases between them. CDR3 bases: TGTGCCAGCAGCGATAAACAGGGGGCCAACGTCCTGACTTTC. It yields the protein CASSDKQGANVLTF.

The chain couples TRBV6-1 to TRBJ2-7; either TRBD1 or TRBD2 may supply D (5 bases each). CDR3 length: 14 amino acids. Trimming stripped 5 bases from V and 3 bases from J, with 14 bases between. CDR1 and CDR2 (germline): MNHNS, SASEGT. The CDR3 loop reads CASSYGDGGYEQYF. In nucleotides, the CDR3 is TGTGCCAGCAGTTACGGGGACGGTGGCTACGAGCAGTACTTC.

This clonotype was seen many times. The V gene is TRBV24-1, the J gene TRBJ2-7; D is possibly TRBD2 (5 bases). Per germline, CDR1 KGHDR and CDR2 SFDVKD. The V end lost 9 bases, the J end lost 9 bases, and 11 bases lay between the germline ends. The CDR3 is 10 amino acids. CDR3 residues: CATGVRGQYF. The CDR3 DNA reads TGTGCCACCGGCGTACGGGGGCAGTACTTC.

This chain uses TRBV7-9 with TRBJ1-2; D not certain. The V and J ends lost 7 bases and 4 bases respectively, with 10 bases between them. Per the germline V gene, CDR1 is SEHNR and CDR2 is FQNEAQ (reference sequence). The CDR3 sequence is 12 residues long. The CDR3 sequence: CASNPGLYGYTF. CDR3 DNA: TGTGCCAGCAATCCAGGACTCTATGGCTACACCTTC.